The 28 T cell receptor beta chains below were found in one sample sequenced in a study of neurological immune-mediated disorders. TCRdb re-analysed the 5' RACE reads in MiXCR, keeping a single row per CDR3 protein. The sample has roughly 100,000 distinct CDR3 sequences; roughly 3.3% are singletons. Material: PBMCs. All receptors derive from a woman in her forties or fifties with multiple sclerosis.

This clonotype was detected ten times or more. CDR3 residues: CASGLGNYSYEQYF. CDR3 nucleotide sequence: TGTGCTAGTGGTTTGGGGAACTACTCCTACGAGCAGTACTTC. The genes are TRBV12-5 and TRBJ2-7; the D is unclear. Germline CDR1 reads LGHNT; CDR2 reads FRNRAP. There are 14 residues in the CDR3. The ends were cut back, 1 base at V and 0 bases at J, with 7 bases in the middle.

The sample holds many counts of this clonotype. The CDR3 reads CASSPPSGGGEQFF. CDR3 DNA: TGTGCCAGCAGCCCACCCTCAGGGGGCGGTGAGCAGTTCTTC. The rearrangement joins TRBV5-4 to TRBJ2-1, with 8 nucleotides matching TRBD1. The V and J ends lost 4 bases and 9 bases, in that order; junction bases with no gene match: 9. CDR3 size: 14 residues. Germline V CDR1 and CDR2: SGHNT, YYREEE (reference sequence). Full variable domain (rest looked up from reference TRBV5-4 and TRBJ2-1): ETGVTQSPTHLIKTRGQQVTLRCSSQSGHNTVSWYQQALGQGPQFIFQYYREEENGRGNFPPRFSGLQFPNYSSELNVNALELDDSALYLCASSPPSGGGEQFFGPGTRLTVL.

This clonotype came up many times. V usage is TRBV9 and J usage is TRBJ1-1; D might be TRBD1 (5 bases). The germline CDR1 and CDR2 sequences are SGDLS and YYNGEE. V lost 0 bases to trimming and J lost 1 base, with 7 bases between them. This CDR3 contains 14 residues. CDR3 residues: CASSVEGQNTEAFF. Here the CDR3 DNA reads TGTGCCAGCAGCGTAGAGGGGCAGAACACTGAAGCTTTCTTT.

This clonotype was counted ten times or more. The V gene is TRBV3-1, the J gene TRBJ2-1; no clear D gene. CDR3 size: 15 residues. Germline V gives CDR1 LGHDT, CDR2 YNNKEL (reference sequence). The V end lost 0 bases, the J end lost 2 bases, and 8 bases lay between the germline ends. Here the CDR3 reads CASSQDRTPYNEQFF. In nucleotides, the CDR3 is TGTGCCAGCAGCCAAGATAGGACCCCCTACAATGAGCAGTTCTTC.

This clonotype was recorded at least ten times. The genes are TRBV7-2 and TRBJ2-1; 7 positions agree with TRBD1. With V trimmed by 4 bases and J by 0 bases, 9 bases remained unmatched. Germline CDR1 SGHTA, CDR2 FQGNSA. The length of the CDR3 is 17 residues. Written as DNA, the CDR3 is TGTGCCAGCAGCTCCCGGGACAGATCTAGCTCCTACAATGAGCAGTTCTTC. Protein: CASSSRDRSSSYNEQFF.

There are many counts of this clonotype. J is TRBJ2-6 and V is TRBV4-3; no reliable D call. There are 13 residues in the CDR3. V dropped 3 bases and J dropped 0 bases, with 0 bases sitting between them. Germline CDR1 reads LGHNA; CDR2 reads YSLEER. As DNA, the CDR3 is TGCGCCAGCAGCCACTCTGGGGCCAACGTCCTGACTTTC. Translating it yields CASSHSGANVLTF.

This clonotype was counted many times. The chain links TRBV20-1 to TRBJ2-1, with D uncertain. The germline V gene has CDR1 DFQATT and CDR2 SNEGSKA (reference sequence). V was shortened by 3 bases and J by 3 bases, with 9 bases between the two germline ends. This CDR3 has 13 amino acids. The CDR3 sequence: CSASPRNYNEQFF. The CDR3 DNA follows: TGCAGTGCTAGTCCTAGAAACTACAATGAGCAGTTCTTC.

This clonotype was counted at least ten times. The V and J genes are TRBV27 and TRBJ2-3; 8 bases map to TRBD1. CDR1 MNHEY and CDR2 SMNVEV come from the germline V gene (reference sequence). V lost 6 bases to trimming and J lost 5 bases; unmatched junction nucleotides: 4. The CDR3 length is 13 residues. The CDR3 DNA sequence: TGTGCCAGCAGACAGACAGGGGTAGATACGCAGTATTTT. Amino acid sequence: CASRQTGVDTQYF.

This clonotype was observed at least ten times. This chain joins TRBV20-1 and TRBJ2-3; TRBD2 agrees at 8 bases. J lost 6 bases, V lost 6 bases, and 11 bases had no gene match. This CDR3 has 14 residues. CDR1 DFQATT and CDR2 SNEGSKA come from the germline V gene (reference sequence). The CDR3 DNA sequence: TGCAGTGCCCACAGAGGCGGCGGGGGGGATACGCAGTATTTT. Protein: CSAHRGGGGDTQYF.

This clonotype was observed at least ten times. The chain uses TRBV4-3 and TRBJ1-3; D gene unclear. This CDR3 is 15 amino acids long. Trimming took 0 bases from V and 9 from J, leaving 15 bases between them. Looked up from germline, CDR1 is LGHNA and CDR2 is YSLEER. CDR3 DNA sequence: TGCGCCAGCAGCCAAGATGTCGGCGTACGAGGCACCATATATTTT. This encodes CASSQDVGVRGTIYF.

This clonotype was seen ten or more times. J is TRBJ2-3 and V is TRBV12-3 or TRBV12-4, with 9 nucleotides matching TRBD1. The V gene end was trimmed by 7 bases and the J gene end by 3 bases; junction bases not matched to a gene: 5. This CDR3 comprises 14 residues. This CDR3 is CASNDRGRTDTQYF. The CDR3 DNA is TGTGCCAGCAATGACAGGGGGAGGACAGATACGCAGTATTTT.

This clonotype was recorded at least ten times. The chain employs TRBV20-1 and TRBJ1-2; 9 bases line up with TRBD1. J was trimmed by 7 bases and V by 4 bases; bases with no gene match: 7. The CDR3 length is 13 residues. The V gene's germline CDR1 is DFQATT and CDR2 SNEGSKA (reference sequence). DNA of the CDR3: TGCAGTGCTAAACCGGGACAGGGCGGTGGCTACACCTTC. Its translation: CSAKPGQGGGYTF.

This clonotype appeared many times. The V gene is TRBV5-1, the J gene TRBJ1-6; no clear D gene. The ends were cut back, 2 bases at V and 8 bases at J, with 8 bases in the middle. The CDR3 is 13 amino acids. The germline gives CDR1 SGHRS, CDR2 YFSETQ. The CDR3: CASSFEMDSPLHF. The CDR3 DNA is TGCGCCAGCAGCTTCGAAATGGATTCACCCCTCCACTTT.

This clonotype was detected many times. The rearrangement uses TRBV20-1 and TRBJ1-3, with unresolved D. Trimming removed 4 bases at V and 4 bases at J, with 5 bases between. CDR1 is DFQATT and CDR2 is SNEGSKA in the germline V gene (reference sequence). This CDR3 is built from 11 residues. CDR3 region: CSAKQGNTIYF. The DNA of the CDR3 is TGCAGTGCTAAACAGGGAAACACCATATATTTT.

This clonotype was counted many times. This sequence joins TRBV5-1 and TRBJ2-7; D possibly corresponds to TRBD1 (5 bases). CDR3 length: 14 residues. Trimming removed 5 bases at V and 4 bases at J, with 16 bases between. Germline assignment: CDR1 SGHRS and CDR2 YFSETQ. The CDR3 protein is CASRDSVNQYEQYF. The CDR3 coding sequence is TGCGCCAGCAGAGACAGTGTGAATCAGTACGAGCAGTACTTC.

This clonotype was seen ten or more times. V usage is TRBV7-2 and J usage is TRBJ2-2; D uncertain. The CDR3 loop spans 14 amino acids. The germline gives CDR1 SGHTA, CDR2 FQGNSA. V lost 1 base to trimming and J lost 4 bases, with 7 bases between them. The CDR3 nucleotides read TGTGCCAGCAGCTTAGTACTTACCACCGGGGAGCTGTTTTTT. This sequence encodes CASSLVLTTGELFF.

This clonotype has a count of ten or more. This rearrangement joins TRBV6-2 or TRBV6-3 to TRBJ2-3; D unresolved. The CDR3 contains 14 residues. Per the germline V gene, CDR1 is MNHEY and CDR2 is SVGEGT. The ends were cut back, 8 bases at V and 0 bases at J, with 12 bases in the middle. CDR3 sequence reads: CASGELRSTDTQYF. CDR3 nucleotides: TGTGCCAGCGGTGAATTGCGGAGCACAGATACGCAGTATTTT.

This chain uses TRBV20-1 with TRBJ2-1, with 13 positions matching TRBD2. The germline gives CDR1 DFQATT, CDR2 SNEGSKA (reference sequence). V shed 6 bases, J shed 8 bases, and the junction held 13 bases outside the gene matches. The CDR3 sequence is 16 residues long. CDR3 coding DNA: TGCAGTGCAGGAGGACTAGCGGGGGCCCCCCTCTATGAGCAGTTCTTC. Translating gives CSAGGLAGAPLYEQFF.

This clonotype was detected many times. The V and J genes are TRBV12-3 or TRBV12-4 and TRBJ1-6, with TRBD1 as a possible D gene (5 bases). CDR3 length: 14 amino acids. V lost 6 bases, J lost 3 bases, and 9 bases lay in between. CDR3 in amino acids: CASSGDSYNSPLHF. The DNA for the CDR3 is TGTGCCAGCAGCGGAGACAGCTATAATTCACCCCTCCACTTT.

This clonotype was recorded many times. The chain uses TRBV20-1 and TRBJ2-3, with 8 nucleotides matching TRBD1. Germline CDR1 reads DFQATT; CDR2 reads SNEGSKA (reference sequence). Trimming took 5 bases from V and 2 from J; bases not matched to a gene: 9. This CDR3 has 15 amino acids. This CDR3 reads CSAGPGTGPTDTQYF. CDR3 nucleotide sequence: TGCAGTGCTGGACCCGGGACAGGCCCCACAGATACGCAGTATTTT.

This clonotype was counted many times. V usage is TRBV7-2 and J usage is TRBJ1-3, with D perhaps matching TRBD1 (6 bases). V was trimmed by 6 bases and J by 0 bases, leaving 12 bases between them. CDR3 length: 15 amino acids. Germline CDR1 reads SGHTA; CDR2 reads FQGNSA. The CDR3 region has the DNA TGTGCCAGCAGTCCCGGACAGATCTCTGGAAACACCATATATTTT. Translated, it gives CASSPGQISGNTIYF.

This clonotype was counted many times. V gene TRBV5-1 combines with J gene TRBJ2-3, with 10 bases matching TRBD2. Looked up from germline, CDR1 is SGHRS and CDR2 is YFSETQ. CDR3 length: 16 amino acids. Trimming cost V 0 bases and J 1 base; bases outside gene matches: 2. The CDR3 here is CASSLVLAGGTDTQYF. The CDR3 region has the DNA TGCGCCAGCAGCTTGGTGCTAGCGGGAGGCACAGATACGCAGTATTTT.

Many counts were recorded for this clonotype. The rearrangement uses TRBV5-1 and TRBJ1-1; a possible D gene is TRBD1 (5 bases). With 0 bases removed from V and 1 base from J, the gap between germline ends came to 13 bases. The germline V gene has CDR1 SGHRS and CDR2 YFSETQ. CDR3 length equals 16 residues. CDR3 nucleotide sequence: TGCGCCAGCAGCTTGGGTTCTGGGGCGGGGAACACTGAAGCTTTCTTT. Amino acids: CASSLGSGAGNTEAFF. Full variable domain (outside the CDR3, taken from reference TRBV5-1 and TRBJ1-1): KAGVTQTPRYLIKTRGQQVTLSCSPISGHRSVSWYQQTPGQGLQFLFEYFSETQRNKGNFPGRFSGRQFSNSRSEMNVSTLELGDSALYLCASSLGSGAGNTEAFFGQGTRLTVV.

This clonotype was observed at least ten times. The chain carries TRBV5-1 and TRBJ2-7; D is perhaps TRBD2 (7 bases). Germline CDR1 is SGHRS and CDR2 is YFSETQ. This CDR3 region has 14 residues. The V gene lost 7 bases and the J gene lost 0 bases, with 14 bases spanning the gap. CDR3 residues: CASGPGGLSYEQYF. The CDR3 DNA reads as TGCGCCAGCGGTCCGGGGGGCCTCTCCTACGAGCAGTACTTC.

The chain has TRBV9 and TRBJ2-1; 11 nucleotides match TRBD2. The junction had 14 bases not matched to a gene; V was cut back by 7 bases and J by 8 bases. This CDR3 has 16 amino acids. Germline V lookup: CDR1 SGDLS, CDR2 YYNGEE. CDR3 residues: CASGHSGGALFDEQFF. Here the CDR3 DNA reads TGTGCCAGCGGTCATAGCGGGGGGGCCTTGTTCGATGAGCAGTTCTTC.

This clonotype was seen a handful of times. V gene TRBV6-2 or TRBV6-3 combines with J gene TRBJ2-2; D is possibly TRBD1 or TRBD2 (6 bases each). CDR3 length: 13 amino acids. Germline-derived CDR1 and CDR2 are MNHEY and SVGEGT. The V gene lost 6 bases and the J gene lost 7 bases, with 12 bases spanning the gap. Here the CDR3 DNA reads TGTGCCAGCAGCGGGGGCACAGTCGGGGAGCTGTTTTTT. Translation: CASSGGTVGELFF.

This clonotype was counted at least ten times. The chain is built from TRBV10-3 and TRBJ1-5; weak D call: TRBD1 (5 bases). Trimming left V 6 bases short and J 5 bases short, with 11 bases between. CDR3 length: 13 amino acids. The germline gives CDR1 ENHRY, CDR2 SYGVKD. This CDR3 is CAIRQGEDQPQHF. CDR3 DNA sequence: TGTGCCATCAGGCAAGGGGAAGATCAGCCCCAGCATTTT.

This clonotype has at least ten counts. V usage is TRBV18 and J usage is TRBJ2-1, with 10 bases matching TRBD2. Trimming at V came to 3 bases and at J to 1 base, leaving 0 bases not matched to a gene. Germline V gives CDR1 KGHSH, CDR2 LQKENI. The CDR3 length is 15 residues. The CDR3 DNA follows: TGTGCCAGCTCACCGGGACTAGCGTCCTACAATGAGCAGTTCTTC. It is translated as CASSPGLASYNEQFF.